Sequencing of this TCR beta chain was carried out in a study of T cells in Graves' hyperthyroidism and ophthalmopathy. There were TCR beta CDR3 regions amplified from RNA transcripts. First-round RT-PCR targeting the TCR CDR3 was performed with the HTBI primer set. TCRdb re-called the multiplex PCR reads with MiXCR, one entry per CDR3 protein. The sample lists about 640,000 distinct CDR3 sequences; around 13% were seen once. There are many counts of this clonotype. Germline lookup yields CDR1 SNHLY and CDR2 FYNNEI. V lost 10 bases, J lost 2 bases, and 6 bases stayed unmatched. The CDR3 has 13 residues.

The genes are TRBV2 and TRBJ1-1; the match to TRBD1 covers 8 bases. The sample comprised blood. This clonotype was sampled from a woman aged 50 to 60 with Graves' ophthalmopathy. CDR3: CATMDRVNTEAFF. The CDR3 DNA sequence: TGTGCCACCATGGACAGGGTCAACACTGAAGCTTTCTTT.